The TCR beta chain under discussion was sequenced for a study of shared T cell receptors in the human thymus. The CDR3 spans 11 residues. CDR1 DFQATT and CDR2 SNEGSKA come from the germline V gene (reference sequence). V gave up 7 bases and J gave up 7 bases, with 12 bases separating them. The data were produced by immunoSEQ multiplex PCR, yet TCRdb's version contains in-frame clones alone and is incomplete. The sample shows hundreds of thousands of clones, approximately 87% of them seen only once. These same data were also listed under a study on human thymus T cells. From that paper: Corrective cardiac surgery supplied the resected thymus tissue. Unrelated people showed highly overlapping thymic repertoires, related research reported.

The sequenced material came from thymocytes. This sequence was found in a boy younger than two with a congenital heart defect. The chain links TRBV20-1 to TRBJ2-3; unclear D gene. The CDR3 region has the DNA TGCAGTGTCCCCCTCTCTTATACGCAGTATTTT. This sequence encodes CSVPLSYTQYF.